These 18 T cell receptor beta chains share one sample of origin, sequenced in a study of cytomegalovirus exposure and HLA in healthy donors. The PCR had 60 Vbeta and 13 Jbeta primers. Assay used: immunoSEQ multiplex PCR; TCRdb lists only in-frame clones, some missing. The sample lists over 150,000 clones, approximately 70% seen once, with approximately 3.1% in the top ten. The sequenced sample was PBMCs. These receptors came from a woman younger than 45 in good health and CMV-seropositive.

The chain links TRBV6-5 to TRBJ2-1, with 11 bases fitting TRBD2. Unmatched junction bases numbered 5, after V lost 3 bases and J lost 4 bases. This CDR3 has 16 residues. CDR1 is MNHEY, CDR2 SVGAGI, per germline. The CDR3 spells CASSYLAGGLYNEQFF. The DNA of the CDR3 is TGTGCCAGCAGTTATCTAGCGGGAGGTTTATACAATGAGCAGTTCTTC.

J is TRBJ2-3 and V is TRBV21-1; TRBD2 is the table's D call and was not checked against the DNA. TRBV21-1 is recorded as a pseudogene. The CDR3 has 17 residues. CDR3 sequence: CASSNPGDYTSTDTQYF. DNA for the CDR3: TGTGCCAGCAGCAATCCGGGGGACTATACTAGCACAGATACGCAGTATTTT.

The chain uses TRBV28 and TRBJ2-7, with 8 positions matching TRBD1. The germline V gene has CDR1 MDHEN and CDR2 SYDVKM. This CDR3 region has 14 residues. Trimming took 6 bases from V and 5 from J; bases not matched to a gene: 9. In nucleotides, the CDR3 is TGTGCCAGCAGGGCAGGGGGCGAATACAACGAGCAGTACTTC. This translates into CASRAGGEYNEQYF.

This clone was picked up one time. The chain carries TRBV2 and TRBJ2-7, with TRBD1 matching 7 bases. Trimming took 5 bases from V and 7 from J; bases not matched to a gene: 5. CDR3 length equals 12 residues. Germline loops: CDR1 SNHLY, CDR2 FYNNEI. The CDR3 spells CASSNNRGEQYF. CDR3 bases: TGTGCCAGCAGTAATAACAGGGGTGAGCAGTACTTC.

The chain is built from TRBV27 and TRBJ2-3; 12 positions match TRBD2. This CDR3 has 18 residues. Germline lookup yields CDR1 MNHEY and CDR2 SMNVEV (reference sequence). Germline trimming cut 3 bases from V and 3 bases from J; bases unmatched to any gene: 10. CDR3 loop: CASSFAGLAGGTTDTQYF. The DNA for the CDR3 is TGTGCCAGCAGTTTCGCGGGACTAGCGGGTGGTACTACAGATACGCAGTATTTT.

V usage is TRBV5-6 and J usage is TRBJ1-3, with D unresolved. In germline, CDR1 is SGHDT, CDR2 YYEEEE. Trimming removed 0 bases at V and 3 bases at J, with 10 bases between. CDR3 length: 15 amino acids. CDR3 residues: CASSLGWQIGNTIYF. The CDR3 DNA follows: TGTGCCAGCAGCTTGGGTTGGCAGATTGGAAACACCATATATTTT.

The J gene is TRBJ2-1, the V gene TRBV6-1, with a tentative D call TRBD1 (5 bases). Germline loops: CDR1 MNHNS, CDR2 SASEGT. The CDR3 length is 14 residues. Trimming pared 8 bases from V and 7 bases from J, leaving 18 bases between. The CDR3 DNA follows: TGTGCCAGCCCCGAAGGGGCAGGGCGAAATGAGCAGTTCTTC. Its protein is CASPEGAGRNEQFF.

This chain links TRBV6-4 with TRBJ2-3, with D possibly being TRBD1 (5 bases). Germline values: CDR1 MRHNA, CDR2 SNTAGT. The CDR3 consists of 14 residues. With 2 bases removed from V and 4 bases from J, the gap between germline ends came to 10 bases. CDR3 in DNA: TGTGCCAGCAGTGACGTAGAAGGGGCAGATACGCAGTATTTT. Its protein is CASSDVEGADTQYF.

The rearrangement links TRBV28 to TRBJ2-1; the match to TRBD1 covers 9 bases. This CDR3 spans 16 amino acids. CDR1 and CDR2 from the germline V gene are MDHEN and SYDVKM. The J segment lost 4 bases and the V segment lost 5 bases, leaving 9 bases of the junction unmatched. The CDR3 sequence: CASSPLDRGRYNEQFF. The CDR3 coding sequence is TGTGCCAGCAGTCCTCTGGACAGGGGCAGGTACAATGAGCAGTTCTTC. The full variable domain, in which reference TRBV28 and TRBJ2-1 provide the parts outside the CDR3, is DVKVTQSSRYLVKRTGEKVFLECVQDMDHENMFWYRQDPGLGLRLIYFSYDVKMKEKGDIPEGYSVSREKKERFSLILESASTNQTSMYLCASSPLDRGRYNEQFFGPGTRLTVL.

The chain is built from TRBV5-6 and TRBJ1-2, with D hard to call. Germline values: CDR1 SGHDT, CDR2 YYEEEE. The CDR3 spans 14 residues. Trimming took 0 bases from V and 6 from J, leaving 12 bases between them. The DNA of the CDR3 is TGTGCCAGCAGCTTGGGTAGCAGTGTCGATGGCTACACCTTC. Residues: CASSLGSSVDGYTF.

This clone was observed once. The chain recombines TRBV2 with TRBJ1-2; possibly TRBD1 for D (5 bases). Per the germline V gene, CDR1 is SNHLY and CDR2 is FYNNEI. The length of the CDR3 is 14 residues. Trimming took off 3 bases at V and 4 bases at J, with 12 bases between the two ends. CDR3: CASSEVREAYGYTF. DNA of the CDR3: TGTGCCAGCAGTGAGGTCAGGGAGGCCTATGGCTACACCTTC.

The chain uses TRBV5-1 and TRBJ1-2; 8 nucleotides line up with TRBD1. The J segment lost 5 bases and the V segment lost 4 bases, leaving 7 bases of the junction unmatched. CDR3 size: 14 residues. Germline assignment: CDR1 SGHRS and CDR2 YFSETQ. The CDR3 DNA reads as TGCGCCAGCAGCCACCCGGACAGGGCGTATGGCTACACCTTC. Translation: CASSHPDRAYGYTF.

The rearrangement joins TRBV27 to TRBJ2-7; 9 nucleotides match TRBD1. The CDR3 is 15 amino acids. V gave up 0 bases and J gave up 6 bases; unmatched junction bases: 6. From germline, CDR1 is MNHEY and CDR2 SMNVEV (reference sequence). The CDR3 coding sequence is TGTGCCAGCAGTTTATCGGCACAGGGGGCTAGCGAGCAGTACTTC. It specifies CASSLSAQGASEQYF.

This clone showed up just a few times. The genes are TRBV27 and TRBJ1-1, with 8 bases that match TRBD1. J was trimmed by 5 bases and V by 4 bases; bases with no gene match: 15. Per the germline V gene, CDR1 is MNHEY and CDR2 is SMNVEV (reference sequence). CDR3 length equals 17 residues. The DNA for the CDR3 is TGTGCCAGCAGTTACGGCGGGACAGGTGCCAGGCGGACTGAAGCTTTCTTT. Translated: CASSYGGTGARRTEAFF.

The chain uses TRBV18 and TRBJ1-3, with no clear D. Trimming cost V 2 bases and J 4 bases, with 9 bases left between them. The CDR3 runs to 14 residues. CDR1 KGHSH and CDR2 LQKENI come from the germline V gene. CDR3 protein: CASSPSGAGNTIYF. For the CDR3, the DNA is TGTGCCAGCTCACCATCTGGAGCCGGAAACACCATATATTTT.

The chain links TRBV27 to TRBJ2-7, with D possibly being TRBD2 (6 bases). The V and J ends lost 5 bases and 3 bases respectively, with 23 bases between them. Per the germline V gene, CDR1 is MNHEY and CDR2 is SMNVEV (reference sequence). CDR3 length: 17 amino acids. DNA for the CDR3: TGTGCCAGCAGTCCCGGGGTCTTTCGGGACTCGTACTACGAGCAGTACTTC. Translation gives CASSPGVFRDSYYEQYF.

V is TRBV5-1 and J is TRBJ2-3; the match to TRBD2 covers 7 bases. After removal of 3 bases from V and 11 bases from J, the junction contained 12 bases not matched to a gene. Germline V gene lookup returns CDR1 SGHRS and CDR2 YFSETQ. This CDR3 is built from 14 residues. The CDR3, as DNA: TGCGCCAGCAGCTCTTTAAGACTAGCCGATCAGCAGTATTTT. Translation gives CASSSLRLADQQYF.

The chain has TRBV5-4 and TRBJ1-2, with TRBD1 identical over 7 bases. Germline V gives CDR1 SGHNT, CDR2 YYREEE (reference sequence). With 3 bases clipped from V and 3 bases from J, the junction kept 17 bases outside the gene matches. The CDR3 totals 18 residues. As DNA, the CDR3 is TGTGCCAGCAGCTACGCACTAGGGGGCCTCGTGACGGACTATGGCTACACCTTC. Translating gives CASSYALGGLVTDYGYTF.